The sequence of this T cell receptor (beta chain) was determined in a study of blood T cell repertoires in COVID-19. The germline V gene encodes CDR1 LGHNT and CDR2 FRNRAP. This CDR3 is 15 amino acids long. V dropped 0 bases and J dropped 6; count of bases not matched to a gene: 3. Authors' analysis steps: Quantification of nucleated cells was approximated via reference gene primer amplification. Clones were sequenced by immunoSEQ multiplex PCR, and TCRdb holds only the in-frame ones, with some missing. V, J and clone size are those of that table, while D and trimming were read from the DNA. The profile shows about 280,000 clones, approximately 89% of them singletons.

The sequenced sample was PBMCs or T cells enriched from blood (not recorded which). This sequence originates from a woman aged 55-70 years who had recovered from COVID-19. This sequence joins TRBV12-5 and TRBJ2-3, with 10 bases that match TRBD2. DNA of the CDR3: TGTGCTAGTGGTTTGGTTCTAGCGGGAGTGGATACGCAGTATTTT. Amino acid sequence: CASGLVLAGVDTQYF.